This TCR beta chain was identified in a study of T cell repertoires in cytomegalovirus infection. Study details: Both recently identified HLA-C-restricted and well-studied HLA-B-restricted CMV epitopes were used in the study.

General study results and limits: The cumulative frequency of public TCR beta families distinguished individuals who carried CMV together with the relevant HLA. HLA-C-restricted CMV clonotypes gave the most frequent clonotype in two of eight donors.

For this clonotype: What it recognizes is unknown.

TCRdb analysed the reads with MiXCR anew, one entry per CDR3 protein. Among around 500,000 distinct CDR3 sequences listed, under 45% were seen once. V dropped 5 bases and J dropped 11 bases, with 24 bases sitting between them. This CDR3 has 15 residues. This sequence was found in a human donor in good health (CMV status not recorded). Some clones in this sample may be carry-over from other donors' samples. This chain joins TRBV12-3 or TRBV12-4 and TRBJ1-2, with D possibly TRBD1 on 5 matching bases. This material consisted of cultured PBMCs, taken from culture after CMV antigen stimulation. This CDR3 is CASSPVQIRGYRYTF. The CDR3 DNA reads TGTGCCAGCAGTCCAGTTCAGATTCGGGGGTATAGGTACACCTTC.